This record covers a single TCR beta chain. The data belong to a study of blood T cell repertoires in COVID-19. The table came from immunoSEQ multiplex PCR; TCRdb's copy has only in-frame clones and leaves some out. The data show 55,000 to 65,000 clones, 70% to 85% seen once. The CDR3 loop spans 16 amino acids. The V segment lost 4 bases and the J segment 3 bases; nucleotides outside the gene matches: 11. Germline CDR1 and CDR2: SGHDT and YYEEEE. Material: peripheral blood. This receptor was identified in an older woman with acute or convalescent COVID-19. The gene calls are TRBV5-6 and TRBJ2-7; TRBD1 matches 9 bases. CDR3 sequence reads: CASSTAGTGIGYEQYF. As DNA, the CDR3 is TGTGCCAGCAGCACGGCCGGGACAGGGATAGGCTACGAGCAGTACTTC.